One sample yielded the 2 T cell receptor beta chains listed below, sequenced in a study of T cell responses to AZD1222 COVID-19 vaccine. The assay was immunoSEQ multiplex PCR, and TCRdb's table has in-frame clones only and misses some. The sample has about 150,000 clones, about 89% seen once. Sequenced material: peripheral blood, taken 28 days after the second AZD1222 dose. Receptors were obtained from an adult who received the AZD1222 COVID-19 vaccine.

The CDR3 here is CASSPTGSGNTIYF. The DNA of the CDR3 is TGCGCCAGCAGCCCGACAGGGTCTGGAAACACCATATATTTT. The rearrangement joins TRBV4-1 to TRBJ1-3; 7 bases match TRBD1. Unmatched junction bases numbered 1, after V lost 4 bases and J lost 1 base. This CDR3 is 14 amino acids long. CDR1 is MGHRA and CDR2 is YSYEKL in the germline V gene.

The V gene is TRBV7-5, the J gene TRBJ2-1. TRBV7-5 is an annotated pseudogene. This CDR3 has 17 amino acids. DNA of the CDR3: TGTGCCAGAAGCTTAACAGTCAGGGAGAGTTTGATGGATGAGCAGTTCTTC. Translation gives CARSLTVRESLMDEQFF.